Listed here are 13 T cell receptor beta chains from one sample, sequenced in a study of T cells in Graves' hyperthyroidism and ophthalmopathy (dated by TCRdb to the late 2010s). Library method: multiplex PCR. The sample was run on an Illumina HiSeq 2000. The TCR beta CDR3 regions were amplified from the RNA transcripts. For the first round of RT-PCR on the TCR CDR3, the HTBI primer set was used together with the Qiagen OneStep RT-PCR kit. Clones were called with MiXCR by TCRdb after fastp trimmed the public reads at Q25, and only in-frame beta chains were retained. Rows matching on CDR3 protein sequence are summarized as one entry with the most common DNA and genes. This sample holds some 760,000 distinct CDR3 sequences; about 14% were observed only once. The top ten clones comprise around 9.6% of the sample. The sample consisted of blood. The receptors derive from a young woman with Graves' hyperthyroidism.

In this sample, this clonotype turned up many times. This chain uses TRBV11-2 with TRBJ1-3; D not resolved. Germline-derived CDR1 and CDR2 are SGHAT and FQNNGV. The CDR3 extends over 14 amino acids. Trimming pared 4 bases from V and 4 bases from J, leaving 11 bases between. CDR3 amino acids: CASSSHPGGNTIYF. The CDR3 nucleotides read TGTGCCAGCAGCTCCCACCCCGGGGGAAACACCATATATTTT.

CDR3 coding DNA: TGTGCCAGCAGCTCCGGGACAGGGGTAGGGTCCTACAATGAGCAGTTCTTC. This sequence encodes CASSSGTGVGSYNEQFF. The genes are TRBV7-3 and TRBJ2-1, with TRBD1 identical over 10 bases. The germline gives CDR1 SGHTA, CDR2 FQGTGA. There are 17 residues in the CDR3. The V and J ends lost 4 bases and 1 base, in that order; junction bases with no gene match: 7.

This clonotype was counted ten times or more. For the CDR3, the DNA is TGTGCCAGCAGCCTCTGGACTGGGGCCCTATACGAGCAGTACTTC. Encoded protein: CASSLWTGALYEQYF. This chain links TRBV11-1 with TRBJ2-7; D might be TRBD1 or TRBD2, each matching 5 bases. V was clipped by 5 bases and J by 4 bases, with 18 bases between them. Germline CDR1 reads SGHAT; CDR2 reads FQDESV (reference sequence). The CDR3 length is 15 residues.

This clonotype appeared many times. V is TRBV30 and J is TRBJ1-1; D uncertain. The V end lost 6 bases, the J end lost 2 bases, and 10 bases lay between the germline ends. Per germline, CDR1 GTSNPN and CDR2 SVGIG (reference sequence). The CDR3 has 12 amino acids. CDR3 sequence reads: CACRPTNTEAFF. The CDR3 DNA follows: TGTGCCTGCCGACCAACAAACACTGAAGCTTTCTTT.

This rearrangement joins TRBV28 to TRBJ1-2; no reliable D call. The CDR3 covers 15 residues. V dropped 4 bases and J dropped 4 bases, with 16 bases sitting between them. CDR1 and CDR2 (germline): MDHEN, SYDVKM. DNA of the CDR3: TGTGCCAGCAGTTCCCCATTCGGCGGATCCTATGGCTACACCTTC. Protein: CASSSPFGGSYGYTF.

This clonotype appeared many times. The rearrangement uses TRBV20-1 and TRBJ2-5, with 7 bases lining up with TRBD2. V was clipped by 5 bases and J by 7 bases; unmatched bases: 13. Germline CDR1 reads DFQATT; CDR2 reads SNEGSKA (reference sequence). This CDR3 has 14 amino acids. CDR3 amino acids: CSAVVGGTGGTQYF. The CDR3 DNA sequence: TGCAGTGCTGTCGTCGGGGGGACCGGAGGGACCCAGTACTTC.

This clonotype came up many times. The chain is built from TRBV30 and TRBJ2-5, with 10 bases identical to TRBD1. In germline, CDR1 is GTSNPN, CDR2 SVGIG (reference sequence). V gave up 2 bases and J gave up 2 bases; unmatched junction bases: 2. The CDR3 loop spans 14 amino acids. Here the CDR3 DNA reads TGTGCCTGGAGTCGGGGACAGGGGCAAGAGACCCAGTACTTC. Amino acid sequence: CAWSRGQGQETQYF.

The V gene is TRBV5-1, the J gene TRBJ2-1; D is unresolved. Germline CDR1 SGHRS, CDR2 YFSETQ. The CDR3 runs 15 residues. The V end was cut by 2 bases, the J end by 5 bases, with 14 bases between. CDR3: CASSLIRSTDNEQFF. The CDR3 DNA reads TGCGCCAGCAGCTTAATTCGCTCTACTGACAATGAGCAGTTCTTC.

This clonotype was recorded a few times. Here the CDR3 reads CASNHRGGQNSPLHF. DNA for the CDR3: TGTGCCAGCAATCACAGGGGTGGGCAGAATTCACCCCTCCACTTT. The chain couples TRBV2 to TRBJ1-6; 7 positions match TRBD1. The CDR3 has 15 amino acids. V lost 7 bases, J lost 7 bases, and 10 bases stayed unmatched. Germline V lookup: CDR1 SNHLY, CDR2 FYNNEI.

This chain joins TRBV6-5 and TRBJ2-2; 11 bases fit TRBD2. From germline, CDR1 is MNHEY and CDR2 SVGAGI. The CDR3 covers 16 residues. Unmatched junction bases numbered 10, after V lost 4 bases and J lost 9 bases. DNA of the CDR3: TGTGCCAGCAGTTCCGCCAGAACTAGCGGGAGTCGGGAGCTGTTTTTT. It translates to CASSSARTSGSRELFF.

Ten or more counts support this clonotype. The CDR3 coding sequence is TGTGCCAGCAGTTCACTAGCGGGGCAAGAGACCCAGTACTTC. This encodes CASSSLAGQETQYF. V usage is TRBV28 and J usage is TRBJ2-5; TRBD2 matches 10 bases. After removal of 4 bases from V and 2 bases from J, the junction contained 1 base not matched to a gene. In germline, CDR1 is MDHEN, CDR2 SYDVKM. The CDR3 is 14 residues long.

This clonotype was recorded once. The chain uses TRBV6-5 and TRBJ2-3; D not certain. Germline V gene sequence: CDR1 MNHEY, CDR2 SVGAGI. CDR3 length equals 12 residues. Trimming removed 4 bases at V and 6 bases at J, with 8 bases between. This CDR3 is CASSSDSDTQYF. In DNA form, the CDR3 reads TGTGCCAGCAGTTCCGACTCGGATACGCAGTATTTT.

The V gene is TRBV6-1, the J gene TRBJ2-3, with 10 bases that match TRBD1. J was trimmed by 12 bases and V by 6 bases; bases with no gene match: 6. This CDR3 has 12 amino acids. Germline V gene data show CDR1 as MNHNS and CDR2 as SASEGT. CDR3 sequence: CASSTGQGQQYF. The CDR3 nucleotides read TGTGCCAGCAGCACGGGACAGGGGCAACAGTATTTT.